The 15 T cell receptor beta chains below were found in one sample sequenced in a study of T cell responses to AZD1222 COVID-19 vaccine. Method: immunoSEQ multiplex PCR; TCRdb's copy keeps in-frame clones and lacks some. The sample yields 80,000 or so clones, roughly nine tenths seen once. Here the sequenced sample was peripheral blood, taken 28 days after the second AZD1222 dose. These receptors were collected from an adult who received the AZD1222 COVID-19 vaccine.

The gene calls are TRBV10-3 and TRBJ1-2; D perhaps matches TRBD1 (5 bases). This CDR3 region has 13 residues. The germline V and J ends were trimmed by 3 bases and 8 bases, with 13 bases remaining between them. Germline lookup yields CDR1 ENHRY and CDR2 SYGVKD. The CDR3 bases are TGTGCCATCAGTGAAAGAGGGGCGTGGGGCTACACCTTC. Translated: CAISERGAWGYTF.

As DNA, the CDR3 is TGTGCCAGCAGCGAGGAAAAGGGACTAGCGGAGACAGATACGCAGTATTTT. This encodes CASSEEKGLAETDTQYF. The chain joins TRBV9 to TRBJ2-3; 11 bases align to TRBD2. This CDR3 comprises 17 residues. V was pared by 3 bases and J by 3 bases, with 9 bases of the junction left unmatched. Germline V CDR1 and CDR2: SGDLS, YYNGEE.

The chain is built from TRBV10-2 and TRBJ1-3; unclear D gene. Germline V gene data show CDR1 as WSHSY and CDR2 as SAAADI. V dropped 3 bases and J dropped 4 bases, with 16 bases sitting between them. CDR3 length: 16 residues. CDR3 residues: CASSDLERGFGNTIYF. In DNA form, the CDR3 reads TGCGCCAGCAGTGACCTCGAGCGGGGTTTCGGAAACACCATATATTTT.

The chain combines TRBV27 with TRBJ1-2; the D gene is possibly TRBD1 (5 bases). The CDR3 totals 14 residues. The germline V gene has CDR1 MNHEY and CDR2 SMNVEV (reference sequence). Trimming left V 2 bases short and J 4 bases short, with 11 bases between. The CDR3 bases are TGTGCCAGCAGTTTAAGTCCGGGGACCTATGGCTACACCTTC. It encodes CASSLSPGTYGYTF.

The chain couples TRBV19 to TRBJ2-1; 8 nucleotides agree with TRBD1. Germline CDR1 and CDR2: LNHDA and SQIVND (reference sequence). The CDR3 sequence is 12 residues long. V lost 9 bases, J lost 9 bases, and 7 bases stayed unmatched. The DNA of the CDR3 is TGTGCCAGCACCGACAGGGGAGGTGAGCAGTTCTTC. The encoded protein is CASTDRGGEQFF.

This clone was found once. The chain is built from TRBV5-6 and TRBJ2-5, with 8 nucleotides matching TRBD2. The CDR3 covers 14 residues. Per germline, CDR1 SGHDT and CDR2 YYEEEE. V gave up 3 bases and J gave up 4 bases; unmatched junction bases: 5. CDR3 in DNA: TGTGCCAGCAGCTCACCGGGGGGGACAGAGACCCAGTACTTC. This gives the protein CASSSPGGTETQYF.

The chain recombines TRBV6-5 with TRBJ1-2, with D tentatively TRBD1 (6 bases). The CDR3 loop spans 13 amino acids. Germline V CDR1 and CDR2: MNHEY, SVGAGI. Between the trimmed V and J ends, which lost 0 bases and 4 bases, there was a span of 6 bases. The CDR3 nucleotides are TGTGCCAGCAGTTACTCAGGGGGCTATGGCTACACCTTC. Translated: CASSYSGGYGYTF.

The chain carries TRBV15 and TRBJ2-3; no clear D gene. Trimming took off 1 base at V and 5 bases at J, with 1 base between the two ends. This CDR3 contains 11 residues. CDR1 LNHNV and CDR2 YYDKDF come from the germline V gene (reference sequence). CDR3 nucleotides: TGTGCCACCAGCAGAGGAGATACGCAGTATTTT. It is translated as CATSRGDTQYF.

This chain joins TRBV7-2 and TRBJ2-5; 7 bases map to TRBD1. The CDR3 covers 14 residues. Germline V gives CDR1 SGHTA, CDR2 FQGNSA. The V gene end was trimmed by 5 bases and the J gene end by 1 base; junction bases not matched to a gene: 4. The CDR3 here is CASSRRTGQETQYF. Here the CDR3 DNA reads TGTGCCAGCAGCAGAAGGACAGGCCAAGAGACCCAGTACTTC.

This chain connects TRBV18 to TRBJ2-5; TRBD2 matches at 8 bases. The ends lost 1 base at V and 5 bases at J; junction bases unmatched: 9. Germline V gene sequence: CDR1 KGHSH, CDR2 LQKENI. This CDR3 comprises 16 residues. CDR3 nucleotides: TGTGCCAGCTCACCACGTCACGGGGGGGGTGCGGAGACCCAGTACTTC. Translated, it gives CASSPRHGGGAETQYF.

V and J are TRBV30 and TRBJ2-7, with 10 positions matching TRBD1. Looked up from germline, CDR1 is GTSNPN and CDR2 is SVGIG (reference sequence). The CDR3 spans 16 residues. V lost 2 bases and J lost 4; bases outside the gene matches: 11. CDR3: CAWSSRPGQGSYEQYF. In nucleotides, the CDR3 is TGTGCCTGGAGTTCGCGACCGGGACAGGGGTCGTACGAGCAGTACTTC. Complete variable domain (other parts from reference TRBV30 and TRBJ2-7): SQTIHQWPATLVQPVGSPLSLECTVEGTSNPNLYWYRQAAGRGLQLLFYSVGIGQISSEVPQNLSASRPQDRQFILSSKKLLLSDSGFYLCAWSSRPGQGSYEQYFGPGTRLTVT.

There are a few counts of this clone. The rearrangement links TRBV7-9 to TRBJ2-1; the match to TRBD2 covers 11 bases. The CDR3 contains 13 residues. Germline CDR1 and CDR2: SEHNR and FQNEAQ (reference sequence). V was pared by 5 bases and J by 9 bases, with 3 bases of the junction left unmatched. The CDR3 DNA reads TGTGCCAGCAGCCTCCTAGCGGGGGGTGAGCAGTTCTTC. Amino acid sequence: CASSLLAGGEQFF.

The chain couples TRBV29-1 to TRBJ2-7, with D possibly TRBD1 on 7 matching bases. Germline assignment: CDR1 SQVTM and CDR2 ANQGSEA. V dropped 4 bases and J dropped 4 bases, with 11 bases sitting between them. This CDR3 is 12 amino acids long. Here the CDR3 DNA reads TGCAGCGTTGGTTCAGGGGGGTACGAGCAGTACTTC. As protein: CSVGSGGYEQYF.

This chain connects TRBV6-1 to TRBJ1-2, with TRBD1 as a possible D gene (5 bases). The V and J ends lost 4 bases and 5 bases respectively, with 11 bases between them. Germline CDR1 reads MNHNS; CDR2 reads SASEGT. CDR3 length: 13 residues. The CDR3 sequence is CASSGAGRYGYTF. CDR3 bases: TGTGCCAGCAGTGGAGCAGGGCGATATGGCTACACCTTC.

V is TRBV7-8 and J is TRBJ2-1, with D unclear. Per germline, CDR1 SGHVS and CDR2 FQNEAQ. Trimming pared 1 base from V and 0 bases from J, leaving 7 bases between. This CDR3 has 15 residues. CDR3 in amino acids: CASSLVAVSYNEQFF. Here the CDR3 DNA reads TGTGCCAGCAGCTTAGTGGCGGTCTCCTACAATGAGCAGTTCTTC.